These 17 T cell receptor beta chains originate from one sample sequenced in a study of T cell responses to AZD1222 COVID-19 vaccine. Some clones are missing from TCRdb's copy, which holds only in-frame ones; the method was immunoSEQ multiplex PCR. The sample has roughly 93,000 clones; about 86% are singletons. The sample was peripheral blood, taken on day 0 of AZD1222 vaccination. The receptors were sampled from an adult in good health.

The V gene is TRBV6-5, the J gene TRBJ1-3; D is ambiguous. Germline CDR1 is MNHEY and CDR2 is SVGAGI. The CDR3 spans 13 residues. V lost 6 bases, J lost 9 bases, and 15 bases lay in between. The CDR3 region is CASSDYGKGTIYF. In DNA, the CDR3 is TGTGCCAGCAGCGATTACGGGAAGGGCACCATATATTTT.

The V and J genes are TRBV6-6 and TRBJ2-3, with a tentative D call TRBD2 (5 bases). CDR3 length: 16 residues. Germline CDR1 reads MNHNY; CDR2 reads SVGAGI (reference sequence). Trimming took off 4 bases at V and 1 base at J, with 15 bases between the two ends. The CDR3 sequence is CASSFVAQQRTDTQYF. In DNA form, the CDR3 reads TGTGCCAGCAGTTTCGTAGCGCAACAACGCACAGATACGCAGTATTTT.

About this clone itself: A much more abundant neighbour one base away suggests this may be a read error. The chain is built from TRBV2 and TRBJ1-5; the match to TRBD1 covers 7 bases. With 6 bases clipped from V and 0 bases from J, the junction kept 2 bases outside the gene matches. This CDR3 spans 14 amino acids. Germline V CDR1 and CDR2: SNHLY, FYNNEI. The CDR3 DNA reads TGTGCCAGCAGCGGGACAGATAGCAATCAGCCCCAGCATTTT. Amino acid sequence: CASSGTDSNQPQHF.

This chain connects TRBV6-5 to TRBJ2-5; possible D gene TRBD2, 6 bases. CDR1 MNHEY and CDR2 SVGAGI come from the germline V gene. Trimming cost V 7 bases and J 5 bases, with 14 bases left between them. The CDR3 has 13 residues. The CDR3 DNA sequence: TGTGCCAGCACCAGACTAGGATCGGAGACCCAGTACTTC. It codes for CASTRLGSETQYF.

The chain has TRBV6-5 and TRBJ1-3; no reliable D call. Looked up from germline, CDR1 is MNHEY and CDR2 is SVGAGI. Trimming cost V 7 bases and J 4 bases, with 14 bases left between them. The CDR3 has 14 residues. The CDR3: CASTADDLGNTIYF. The CDR3 DNA is TGTGCCAGCACGGCGGACGACCTCGGAAACACCATATATTTT.

This sequence joins TRBV7-9 and TRBJ1-5, with 8 bases aligning to TRBD1. After removal of 5 bases from V and 1 base from J, the junction contained 1 base not matched to a gene. This CDR3 contains 14 residues. Germline V CDR1 and CDR2: SEHNR, FQNEAQ (reference sequence). The CDR3 sequence: CASSRTGSNQPQHF. CDR3 bases: TGTGCCAGCAGCCGGACAGGGAGCAATCAGCCCCAGCATTTT.

CDR3 sequence reads: CASSFSGTGYGNTIYF. The CDR3 DNA follows: TGTGCCAGCAGTTTTTCCGGGACAGGTTATGGAAACACCATATATTTT. V is TRBV6-5 and J is TRBJ1-3, with 8 bases fitting TRBD1. V trimming: 4 bases; J trimming: 3 bases; junction bases outside the gene matches: 8. This CDR3 is 16 amino acids long. The germline V gene encodes CDR1 MNHEY and CDR2 SVGAGI.

The table lists this clone with a count of one. The rearrangement links TRBV18 to TRBJ1-2; D remains unclear. CDR3 length: 13 residues. V dropped 6 bases and J dropped 0 bases, with 8 bases sitting between them. Per the germline V gene, CDR1 is KGHSH and CDR2 is LQKENI. CDR3 in amino acids: CASSGLTNYGYTF. In DNA form, the CDR3 reads TGTGCCAGCTCCGGACTCACTAACTATGGCTACACCTTC. Full variable domain (rest looked up from reference TRBV18 and TRBJ1-2): NAGVMQNPRHLVRRRGQEARLRCSPMKGHSHVYWYRQLPEEGLKFMVYLQKENIIDESGMPKERFSAEFPKEGPSILRIQQVVRGDSAAYFCASSGLTNYGYTFGSGTRLTVV.

This clone was detected a few times. This chain connects TRBV29-1 to TRBJ2-7; perhaps TRBD2 as D (5 bases). The CDR3 runs to 12 residues. V lost 4 bases and J 0 bases, leaving 7 bases between the germline ends. Germline V CDR1 and CDR2: SQVTM, ANQGSEA. CDR3 residues: CSVGAGSYEQYF. Here the CDR3 DNA reads TGCAGCGTTGGGGCGGGCTCCTACGAGCAGTACTTC.

V usage is TRBV30 and J usage is TRBJ1-1; 9 nucleotides line up with TRBD1. The CDR3 length is 13 residues. The V gene end was trimmed by 2 bases and the J gene end by 4 bases; junction bases not matched to a gene: 2. The V gene's germline CDR1 is GTSNPN and CDR2 SVGIG (reference sequence). CDR3: CAWSWTGVTEAFF. The CDR3 DNA is TGTGCCTGGAGTTGGACAGGGGTCACTGAAGCTTTCTTT. Complete variable domain (other parts from reference TRBV30 and TRBJ1-1): SQTIHQWPATLVQPVGSPLSLECTVEGTSNPNLYWYRQAAGRGLQLLFYSVGIGQISSEVPQNLSASRPQDRQFILSSKKLLLSDSGFYLCAWSWTGVTEAFFGQGTRLTVV.

The V and J genes are TRBV7-8 and TRBJ2-7, with 10 nucleotides matching TRBD2. The length of the CDR3 is 15 residues. Germline assignment: CDR1 SGHVS and CDR2 FQNEAQ. V shed 7 bases and J 4 bases; nucleotides not matched to a gene: 10. The CDR3 DNA follows: TGTGCCAGCACGCTCGGGACTAGCGAGAGGTACGAGCAGTACTTC. It encodes CASTLGTSERYEQYF.

The V call is TRBV5-1, the J call TRBJ1-4, with D possibly matching TRBD1 (5 bases). CDR1 and CDR2 (germline): SGHRS, YFSETQ. Trimming pared 1 base from V and 12 bases from J, leaving 19 bases between. The CDR3 extends over 15 amino acids. In nucleotides, the CDR3 is TGCGCCAGCAGCTTGTTCGCAGGGACTGAGAGGCAACTGTTTTTT. Its protein product is CASSLFAGTERQLFF.

This clone was observed once. The chain couples TRBV5-5 to TRBJ2-3, with D maybe TRBD1 (6 bases). Germline CDR1 SGHKS, CDR2 YYEKEE (reference sequence). The CDR3 loop spans 14 amino acids. Trimming shortened V by 5 bases and J by 4 bases, and 14 bases separated the two germline ends. For the CDR3, the DNA is TGTGCCAGCAGTTCACAGGGTAGGGCAGATACGCAGTATTTT. Translating gives CASSSQGRADTQYF. The whole variable domain, filled in from reference TRBV5-5 and TRBJ2-3, reads DAGVTQSPTHLIKTRGQQVTLRCSPISGHKSVSWYQQVLGQGPQFIFQYYEKEERGRGNFPDRFSARQFPNYSSELNVNALLLGDSALYLCASSSQGRADTQYFGPGTRLTVL.

The count of this clone is one. The V and J genes are TRBV5-6 and TRBJ2-7; TRBD1 aligns across 9 bases. Trimming cost V 0 bases and J 5 bases; bases outside gene matches: 6. The CDR3 is 15 amino acids. Germline CDR1 is SGHDT and CDR2 is YYEEEE. CDR3 in amino acids: CASSLVGTGLNEQYF. CDR3 nucleotides: TGTGCCAGCAGCTTGGTGGGGACAGGGCTGAACGAGCAGTACTTC. Full variable domain (missing parts from reference TRBV5-6 and TRBJ2-7): DAGVTQSPTHLIKTRGQQVTLRCSPKSGHDTVSWYQQALGQGPQFIFQYYEEEERQRGNFPDRFSGHQFPNYSSELNVNALLLGDSALYLCASSLVGTGLNEQYFGPGTRLTVT.

CDR3 nucleotide sequence: TGTGCCTGGAGGGGGGGAATCGGGGAGCTGTTTTTT. Its translation: CAWRGGIGELFF. The chain combines TRBV30 with TRBJ2-2; weak D call: TRBD2 (6 bases). CDR1 is GTSNPN, CDR2 SVGIG, per germline (reference sequence). Trimming removed 3 bases at V and 7 bases at J, with 9 bases between. This CDR3 has 12 amino acids.

The chain uses TRBV5-4 and TRBJ2-5; D might be TRBD1 (5 bases). The CDR3 has 16 amino acids. Trimming removed 0 bases from V and 5 bases from J, with 17 bases in between. CDR1 SGHNT and CDR2 YYREEE come from the germline V gene (reference sequence). CDR3 sequence reads: CASSLAEQGKRETQYF. The CDR3 nucleotides are TGTGCCAGCAGCTTGGCCGAGCAGGGTAAGAGGGAGACCCAGTACTTC. The variable domain in full, with the rest retrieved from reference TRBV5-4 and TRBJ2-5, is ETGVTQSPTHLIKTRGQQVTLRCSSQSGHNTVSWYQQALGQGPQFIFQYYREEENGRGNFPPRFSGLQFPNYSSELNVNALELDDSALYLCASSLAEQGKRETQYFGPGTRLLVL.

This sequence joins TRBV6-6 and TRBJ1-2; no firm D call. The ends were cut back, 3 bases at V and 4 bases at J, with 6 bases in the middle. The CDR3 length is 12 residues. Germline CDR1 is MNHNY and CDR2 is SVGAGI (reference sequence). The CDR3 DNA reads as TGTGCCAGCAGTTATCGGGGCTATGGCTACACCTTC. This codes for CASSYRGYGYTF.